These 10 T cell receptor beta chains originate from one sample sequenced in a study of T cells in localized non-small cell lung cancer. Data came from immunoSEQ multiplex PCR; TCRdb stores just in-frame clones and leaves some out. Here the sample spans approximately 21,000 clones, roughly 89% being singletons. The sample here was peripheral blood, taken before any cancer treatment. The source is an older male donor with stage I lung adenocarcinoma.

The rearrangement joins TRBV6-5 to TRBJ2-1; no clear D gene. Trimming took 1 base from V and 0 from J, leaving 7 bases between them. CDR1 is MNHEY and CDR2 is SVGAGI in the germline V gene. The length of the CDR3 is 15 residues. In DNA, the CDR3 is TGTGCCAGCAGTTACTTCGCCAGCTCCTACAATGAGCAGTTCTTC. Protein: CASSYFASSYNEQFF.

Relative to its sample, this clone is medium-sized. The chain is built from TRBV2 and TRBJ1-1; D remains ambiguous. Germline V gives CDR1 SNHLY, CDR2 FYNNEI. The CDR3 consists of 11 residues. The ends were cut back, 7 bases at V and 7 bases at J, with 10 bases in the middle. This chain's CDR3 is CASTAVNEAFF. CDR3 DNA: TGTGCCAGCACAGCGGTCAATGAAGCTTTCTTT. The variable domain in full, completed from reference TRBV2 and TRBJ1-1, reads EPEVTQTPSHQVTQMGQEVILRCVPISNHLYFYWYRQILGQKVEFLVSFYNNEISEKSEIFDDQFSVERPDGSNFTLKIRSTKLEDSAMYFCASTAVNEAFFGQGTRLTVV.

In DNA form, the CDR3 reads TGTGCCAGCAGCTCCGGACAGTATAATTCACCCCTCCACTTT. It yields the protein CASSSGQYNSPLHF. The genes are TRBV5-5 and TRBJ1-6, with a weak D call TRBD1 (6 bases). The length of the CDR3 is 14 residues. V lost 3 bases, J lost 4 bases, and 8 bases lay in between. Germline CDR1 is SGHKS and CDR2 is YYEKEE (reference sequence).

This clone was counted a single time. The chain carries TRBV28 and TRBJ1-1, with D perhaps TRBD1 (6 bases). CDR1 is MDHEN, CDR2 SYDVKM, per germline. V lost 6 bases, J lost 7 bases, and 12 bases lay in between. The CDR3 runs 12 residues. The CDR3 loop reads CASRWGGREAFF. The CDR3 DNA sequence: TGTGCCAGCAGGTGGGGGGGCCGTGAAGCTTTCTTT.

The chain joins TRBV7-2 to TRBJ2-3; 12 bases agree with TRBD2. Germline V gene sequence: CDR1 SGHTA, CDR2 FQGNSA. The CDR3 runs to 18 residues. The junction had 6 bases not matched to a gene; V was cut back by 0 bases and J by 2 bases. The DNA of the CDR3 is TGTGCCAGCAGCTTAGCAGGACTAGCGGGGATACACACAGATACGCAGTATTTT. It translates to CASSLAGLAGIHTDTQYF.

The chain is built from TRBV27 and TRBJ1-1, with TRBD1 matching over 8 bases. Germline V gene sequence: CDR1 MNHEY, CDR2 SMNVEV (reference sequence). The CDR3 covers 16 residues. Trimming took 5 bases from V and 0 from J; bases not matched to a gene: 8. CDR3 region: CASSGIRTGMNTEAFF. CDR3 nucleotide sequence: TGTGCCAGCAGTGGGATAAGGACAGGGATGAACACTGAAGCTTTCTTT.

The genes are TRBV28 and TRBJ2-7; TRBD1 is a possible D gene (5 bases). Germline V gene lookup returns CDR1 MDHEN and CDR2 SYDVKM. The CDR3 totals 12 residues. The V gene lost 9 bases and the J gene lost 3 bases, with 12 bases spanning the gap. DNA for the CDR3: TGTGCCAGAGGGGCACACTACTACGAGCAGTACTTC. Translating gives CARGAHYYEQYF.

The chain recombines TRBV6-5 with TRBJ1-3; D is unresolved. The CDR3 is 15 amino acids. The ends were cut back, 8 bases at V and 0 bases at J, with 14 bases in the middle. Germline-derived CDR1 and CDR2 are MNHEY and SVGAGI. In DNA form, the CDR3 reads TGTGCCAGCCGAAGGACGGCGACCTCTGGAAACACCATATATTTT. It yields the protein CASRRTATSGNTIYF.

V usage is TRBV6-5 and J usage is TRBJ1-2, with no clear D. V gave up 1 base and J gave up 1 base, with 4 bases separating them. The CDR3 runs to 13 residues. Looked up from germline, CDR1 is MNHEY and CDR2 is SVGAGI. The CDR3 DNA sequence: TGTGCCAGCAGTTACTATGGTAACTATGGCTACACCTTC. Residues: CASSYYGNYGYTF.

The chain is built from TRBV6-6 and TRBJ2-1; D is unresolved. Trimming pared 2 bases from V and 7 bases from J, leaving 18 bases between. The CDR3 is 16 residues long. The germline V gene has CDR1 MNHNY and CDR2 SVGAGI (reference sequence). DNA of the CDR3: TGTGCCAGCAGTTACGGGTCCCTAGTGTGGGGAAATGAGCAGTTCTTC. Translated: CASSYGSLVWGNEQFF.